These 4 T cell receptor beta chains share one sample of origin, sequenced in a study of early T cells in non-severe SARS-CoV-2 infection (TCRdb year 2021). The method behind the library was 5' RACE. Sequenced using a NextSeq 500. TCRdb cleaned the public reads at Q25 with fastp, built clones with MiXCR and kept in-frame beta chains. Every CDR3 protein is listed once, alongside the most common genes and DNA of its rows. The table for this sample lists 85,000 to 100,000 distinct CDR3 sequences; around 10% of them were counted only once. Roughly 4.5% of the sample is taken by the ten largest. Source: whole blood, taken at baseline. These receptors all come from an adult who was a healthcare worker with PCR-confirmed SARS-CoV-2 infection or an uninfected control (not recorded which).

V usage is TRBV7-2 and J usage is TRBJ2-7; D is perhaps TRBD1 (6 bases). CDR1 SGHTA and CDR2 FQGNSA come from the germline V gene. CDR3 size: 19 residues. V gave up 1 base and J gave up 5 bases, with 27 bases separating them. CDR3 region: CASSLDLTFQGRKSNEQYF. In nucleotides, the CDR3 is TGTGCCAGCAGCTTAGATCTCACATTTCAGGGGAGAAAGTCCAACGAGCAGTACTTC.

This clonotype was observed a handful of times. The V gene is TRBV12-3 or TRBV12-4, the J gene TRBJ1-1, with D possibly TRBD1 on 5 matching bases. The CDR3 covers 12 residues. The V end lost 2 bases, the J end lost 7 bases, and 8 bases lay between the germline ends. The CDR3 nucleotides are TGTGCCAGCAGTTTACGGGGGTATGAAGCTTTCTTT. Translation gives CASSLRGYEAFF.

Only a few counts were recorded for this clonotype. The chain combines TRBV11-2 with TRBJ2-1, with D perhaps matching TRBD2 (5 bases). Germline V gene sequence: CDR1 SGHAT, CDR2 FQNNGV. This CDR3 contains 14 residues. Trimming pared 0 bases from V and 5 bases from J, leaving 8 bases between. CDR3 in amino acids: CASSLEDWNNEQFF. CDR3 coding DNA: TGTGCCAGCAGCTTAGAGGACTGGAACAATGAGCAGTTCTTC.

This clonotype was found many times. The CDR3 DNA reads TGCAGTGCTAGAGATAGCGGGAGAGACCAAGAGACCCAGTACTTC. Translation: CSARDSGRDQETQYF. The chain is built from TRBV20-1 and TRBJ2-5; 9 bases are shared with TRBD2. V lost 0 bases, J lost 0 bases, and 2 bases stayed unmatched. The CDR3 runs 15 residues. Germline CDR1 is DFQATT and CDR2 is SNEGSKA (reference sequence).